Following are 16 T cell receptor beta chains from one sample sequenced in a study of blood T cell repertoires in COVID-19. Here immunoSEQ multiplex PCR was the method, and the copy in TCRdb shows in-frame clones only, minus some. The data show fewer than 120,000 clones, about 72% seen once. The material sequenced was peripheral blood. These receptors originate from a woman aged 60-75 years with acute or convalescent COVID-19.

This chain joins TRBV6-1 and TRBJ2-7, with 7 bases fitting TRBD1. CDR1 is MNHNS, CDR2 SASEGT, per germline. CDR3 length: 14 residues. Trimming took 2 bases from V and 3 from J; bases not matched to a gene: 4. CDR3 amino acids: CASSEYPGGYEQYF. The CDR3 DNA is TGTGCCAGCAGTGAATACCCAGGGGGCTACGAGCAGTACTTC.

This chain connects TRBV12-3 or TRBV12-4 to TRBJ1-2; D unclear. The CDR3 has 11 residues. V gave up 6 bases and J gave up 10 bases, with 12 bases separating them. The CDR3, as DNA: TGTGCCAGCAGGGGCGTGAGGGTCTACACCTTC. It specifies CASRGVRVYTF.

This clone showed up just a few times. The chain carries TRBV7-9 and TRBJ2-7; the D gene is possibly TRBD1 (6 bases). This CDR3 has 15 amino acids. CDR1 is SEHNR and CDR2 is FQNEAQ in the germline V gene (reference sequence). The V gene lost 1 base and the J gene lost 5 bases, with 15 bases spanning the gap. The CDR3 here is CASSLGSGVKNEQYF. DNA of the CDR3: TGTGCCAGCAGCTTAGGGTCAGGGGTAAAAAACGAGCAGTACTTC.

The V gene is TRBV11-2, the J gene TRBJ1-1, with D possibly matching TRBD1 (5 bases). This CDR3 comprises 16 residues. Trimming cost V 4 bases and J 3 bases, with 18 bases left between them. Germline lookup yields CDR1 SGHAT and CDR2 FQNNGV. CDR3 protein: CASSSPMGRADTEAFF. CDR3 in DNA: TGTGCCAGCAGCTCTCCTATGGGCAGGGCGGACACTGAAGCTTTCTTT.

There are a few counts of this clone. V usage is TRBV7-8 and J usage is TRBJ2-7, with 8 bases identical to TRBD1. Germline V gene sequence: CDR1 SGHVS, CDR2 FQNEAQ. V dropped 5 bases and J dropped 7; count of bases not matched to a gene: 16. The CDR3 extends over 16 amino acids. The CDR3: CASSPRTWTGLGEQYF. For the CDR3, the DNA is TGTGCCAGCAGCCCGAGGACCTGGACAGGGTTGGGGGAGCAGTACTTC.

The chain employs TRBV5-1 and TRBJ2-3; TRBD2 matches at 7 bases. The CDR3 loop spans 17 amino acids. Unmatched junction bases numbered 11, after V lost 4 bases and J lost 0 bases. The germline CDR1 and CDR2 sequences are SGHRS and YFSETQ. CDR3 sequence: CASSPSLGGVSTDTQYF. CDR3 nucleotides: TGCGCCAGCAGCCCCAGCCTTGGGGGGGTTAGCACAGATACGCAGTATTTT.

V is TRBV6-5 and J is TRBJ2-3, with 12 bases that match TRBD1. V shed 5 bases, J shed 3 bases, and the junction held 3 bases outside the gene matches. The CDR3 runs to 15 residues. Germline-derived CDR1 and CDR2 are MNHEY and SVGAGI. The CDR3 is CASSKGQGATDTQYF. CDR3 sequence (DNA): TGTGCCAGCAGTAAGGGACAGGGGGCTACAGATACGCAGTATTTT.

The rearrangement links TRBV7-2 to TRBJ2-7; TRBD2 aligns across 15 bases. J lost 5 bases, V lost 2 bases, and 4 bases had no gene match. From germline, CDR1 is SGHTA and CDR2 FQGNSA. This CDR3 has 16 amino acids. In nucleotides, the CDR3 is TGTGCCAGCAGCTTACGGACTAGCGGGGGGGCACACGAGCAGTACTTC. Amino acid sequence: CASSLRTSGGAHEQYF.

The chain is built from TRBV7-9 and TRBJ2-2, with 11 bases aligning to TRBD2. The CDR3 is made up of 17 amino acids. CDR1 and CDR2 (germline): SEHNR, FQNEAQ (reference sequence). V lost 4 bases, J lost 0 bases, and 4 bases stayed unmatched. The CDR3 loop reads CASSSRLAGTNTGELFF. CDR3 nucleotides: TGTGCCAGCAGCTCACGACTAGCGGGGACGAACACCGGGGAGCTGTTTTTT.

The chain uses TRBV7-2 and TRBJ2-3; a possible D gene is TRBD2 (6 bases). V dropped 1 base and J dropped 5 bases, with 10 bases sitting between them. CDR1 is SGHTA, CDR2 FQGNSA, per germline. The CDR3 is 14 amino acids. The CDR3 reads CASSLVMGGDTQYF. The CDR3 coding sequence is TGTGCCAGCAGCTTAGTTATGGGAGGAGATACGCAGTATTTT.

The chain has TRBV5-1 and TRBJ2-1; a weak D match, TRBD2 (6 bases). Trimming left V 0 bases short and J 3 bases short, with 10 bases between. Germline values: CDR1 SGHRS, CDR2 YFSETQ. The CDR3 extends over 15 amino acids. The CDR3 DNA follows: TGCGCCAGCAGCTTGGGGGACTCGAACTACAATGAGCAGTTCTTC. This codes for CASSLGDSNYNEQFF.

This chain uses TRBV11-2 with TRBJ1-1; D possibly corresponds to TRBD1 (5 bases). The CDR3 has 14 residues. Germline CDR1 is SGHAT and CDR2 is FQNNGV. With 1 base removed from V and 1 base from J, the gap between germline ends came to 7 bases. CDR3 nucleotide sequence: TGTGCCAGCAGCTTAGGGGGCACGAACACTGAAGCTTTCTTT. It translates to CASSLGGTNTEAFF.

The chain has TRBV11-2 and TRBJ1-6; D is undetermined. Germline CDR1 is SGHAT and CDR2 is FQNNGV. The CDR3 is made up of 15 amino acids. V was cut by 0 bases and J by 7 bases, with 10 bases left in between. The CDR3 coding sequence is TGTGCCAGCAGCTTAGAGGTGAAAGCCAATTCACCCCTCCACTTT. Translating gives CASSLEVKANSPLHF.

The CDR3 spells CAISESEFGYTF. The CDR3 nucleotides are TGTGCCATCAGTGAGTCCGAGTTCGGCTACACCTTC. This rearrangement joins TRBV10-3 to TRBJ1-2; no firm D call. The germline V gene has CDR1 ENHRY and CDR2 SYGVKD. The CDR3 consists of 12 residues. V lost 0 bases, J lost 8 bases, and 7 bases lay in between.

This chain's CDR3 is CASSRTGGGCQPQHF. CDR3 DNA: TGTGCCAGCAGCAGGACAGGGGGCGGCTGCCAGCCCCAGCATTTT. The gene calls are TRBV21-1 and TRBJ1-5; TRBD1 reflects the table's D call only, with no check against the DNA. TRBV21-1 is deemed a pseudogene. This CDR3 is built from 15 residues.

The chain employs TRBV11-2 and TRBJ2-1; 8 bases align to TRBD1. CDR1 SGHAT and CDR2 FQNNGV come from the germline V gene. This CDR3 region has 16 residues. V trimming: 3 bases; J trimming: 7 bases; junction bases outside the gene matches: 11. The CDR3 sequence: CASSFDRGRSKNEQFF. The CDR3 coding sequence is TGTGCCAGCAGCTTTGACAGGGGCCGGAGCAAAAATGAGCAGTTCTTC.